This T cell receptor (beta chain) was sequenced during a study of T-cell reconstitution after alpha-beta-depleted transplantation in children (dated by TCRdb to 2016 to 2017). With regard to the full study: T-cell immune reconstitution after TCRalphabeta/CD19-depleted allogeneic hematopoietic cell transplantation in children was quantitatively tracked in the study by means of TCR repertoire profiling.

This clonotype was counted a few times. The target of this receptor is not known. It has no much larger one-base neighbor in the sample; base qualities were not kept. The CDR3 starts with the cysteine, ends with the phenylalanine, and has 15 residues. The only DNA kept is the CDR3, 45 bases in frame from the first base. V and J are truncated by 8 bases and 0 bases respectively, leaving an intervening sequence of 18 bases. Looking up the germline V gene (reference sequence) yields CDR1 DFQATT and CDR2 SNEGSKA. The library was obtained by PCR. The sequencer listed for this sample is Illumina HiSeq 2500. Molecular barcoding was employed in the preparation of TCR libraries, with unique molecular identifiers being used to normalize TCRbeta repertoire quantification. TCRdb trimmed the raw reads at Q25, called clones with MiXCR and kept productive beta chains. Each CDR3 protein gets just one entry, which takes the most common genes and DNA from the rows behind it. The sample table contains about 540,000 distinct CDR3 sequences; only one count was recorded for approximately 30% of them. The ten largest clones take up less than 40% of the sample.

Study-wide conclusions, independent of this receptor: The apparently early alphabetaT-cell count recovery about two months after transplant was reportedly dependent on only several hundred rapidly expanded clones derived from non-depleted graft cells. In some patients, high TCRbeta diversity at day 60 was attributed to recipient T cells and intrathymic progenitors that had survived conditioning. Over subsequent months, a decline in hyperexpanded clone frequencies was noted, and after one year, T-cell counts and TCRbeta diversity were mostly ascribed to newly produced T cells.

Explained via the paper, the treatment or condition label denotes: allogeneic hematopoietic cell transplantation with graft depleted of TCRalphabeta T cells and CD19 B cells. The transplant recipients were children given TCRalphabeta/CD19-depleted allogeneic hematopoietic cell grafts. This clonotype originated in a boy less than two years old with Wiskott-Aldrich syndrome, due to receive a stem cell transplant. This receptor chain uses TRBV20-1 and TRBJ2-3, with the D gene uncertain. Specimen: PBMCs, collected before TCRalphabeta/CD19-depleted stem cell transplant. The sequence in DNA is TGCAGTAATTTCCTTCTGGCGGCTAGCACAGATACGCAGTATTTT. It specifies CSNFLLAASTDTQYF.